Below are 12 T cell receptor beta chains sequenced from a single sample in a study of T cells in Graves' hyperthyroidism and ophthalmopathy. Using RNA transcripts as the source, TCR beta CDR3 regions were amplified. HTBI primers drove first-round RT-PCR of the TCR CDR3. TCRdb used MiXCR to reprocess the multiplex PCR reads, holding one entry per CDR3 protein. This sample has about 420,000 distinct CDR3 sequences; around a sixth occur once, and the top ten carry around 7.7%. The material sequenced was blood. Receptors originate from a woman aged 18-35 years with Graves' hyperthyroidism.

This clonotype was observed a few times. The chain employs TRBV13 and TRBJ2-3; weak D call: TRBD2 (5 bases). Trimming removed 1 base at V and 2 bases at J, with 13 bases between. There are 16 residues in the CDR3. CDR1 is PRHDT and CDR2 is FYEKMQ in the germline V gene (reference sequence). The CDR3: CASSLAASGNTDTQYF. CDR3 DNA sequence: TGTGCCAGCAGCTTAGCGGCCTCGGGGAACACAGATACGCAGTATTTT.

This clonotype was observed a few times. The chain uses TRBV19 and TRBJ2-7, with 13 nucleotides matching TRBD2. This CDR3 has 16 residues. Germline lookup yields CDR1 LNHDA and CDR2 SQIVND (reference sequence). The trim removed 3 bases at V and 1 base at J, leaving 3 bases unmatched. CDR3 DNA: TGTGCCAGTAGTATCTTACTAGCGGGAGGGTCCTACGAGCAGTACTTC. Translating gives CASSILLAGGSYEQYF.

This clonotype appeared many times. The CDR3 DNA is TGTGCCAGCAGCTTAACGGCAACGGGAGAGACCCAGTACTTC. This sequence encodes CASSLTATGETQYF. The chain couples TRBV7-3 to TRBJ2-5; D not certain. CDR1 is SGHTA and CDR2 is FQGTGA in the germline V gene. The germline V and J ends were trimmed by 0 bases and 4 bases, with 9 bases remaining between them. The CDR3 spans 14 residues.

The chain carries TRBV6-1 and TRBJ2-4; D uncertain. From germline, CDR1 is MNHNS and CDR2 SASEGT. This CDR3 is built from 18 residues. V was pared by 1 base and J by 3 bases, with 19 bases between. The CDR3 loop is CASSEDGLFIFVKNIQYF. The CDR3 nucleotides are TGTGCCAGCAGTGAAGATGGTTTATTTATCTTTGTCAAAAACATTCAGTACTTC.

Many counts were recorded for this clonotype. The rearrangement uses TRBV4-1 and TRBJ1-5; D uncertain. Per the germline V gene, CDR1 is MGHRA and CDR2 is YSYEKL. The CDR3 extends over 17 amino acids. Trimming stripped 3 bases from V and 6 bases from J, with 21 bases between. CDR3 amino acids: CASSQGPRGKGPQPQHF. The CDR3 DNA reads TGCGCCAGCAGCCAGGGCCCCAGAGGGAAAGGGCCTCAGCCCCAGCATTTT.

This clonotype appeared many times. The chain is built from TRBV7-2 and TRBJ2-3; D is uncertain. The CDR3 is made up of 15 amino acids. V lost 1 base to trimming and J lost 0 bases, with 8 bases between them. Germline CDR1 is SGHTA and CDR2 is FQGNSA. Written as DNA, the CDR3 is TGTGCCAGCAGCTTAGGAGACCGTAGCACAGATACGCAGTATTTT. It codes for CASSLGDRSTDTQYF. The full variable domain, rest sourced from reference TRBV7-2 and TRBJ2-3, is GAGVSQSPSNKVTEKGKDVELRCDPISGHTALYWYRQSLGQGLEFLIYFQGNSAPDKSGLPSDRFSAERTGGSVSTLTIQRTQQEDSAVYLCASSLGDRSTDTQYFGPGTRLTVL.

This clonotype was counted many times. CDR3 bases: TGTGCCAGCAGCCCCGTTTCTAGCGGGGTGCAGAGGGAGCAGTTCTTC. It translates to CASSPVSSGVQREQFF. This chain links TRBV7-9 with TRBJ2-1; TRBD2 matches at 9 bases. CDR1 SEHNR and CDR2 FQNEAQ come from the germline V gene (reference sequence). CDR3 length: 16 amino acids. Trimming at V came to 5 bases and at J to 10 bases, leaving 15 bases not matched to a gene.

This clonotype came up a few times. The genes are TRBV7-2 and TRBJ2-5; 10 bases match TRBD2. With V trimmed by 5 bases and J by 7 bases, 4 bases remained unmatched. Germline V gene sequence: CDR1 SGHTA, CDR2 FQGNSA. The CDR3 extends over 13 amino acids. CDR3 DNA sequence: TGTGCCAGCAGCCCATGGACTAGCGGGACCCAGTACTTC. Translating it yields CASSPWTSGTQYF.

This clonotype was counted ten times or more. The chain's CDR3 is CASSPAGGFNYGYTF. The DNA of the CDR3 is TGTGCCAGCAGTCCGGCGGGGGGATTTAACTATGGCTACACCTTC. The rearrangement uses TRBV6-1 and TRBJ1-2, with D possibly TRBD1 on 5 matching bases. Trimming left V 5 bases short and J 1 base short, with 14 bases between. This CDR3 contains 15 residues. The V gene's germline CDR1 is MNHNS and CDR2 SASEGT.

The genes are TRBV7-2 and TRBJ2-7, with D perhaps matching TRBD2 (6 bases). V was trimmed by 2 bases and J by 4 bases, leaving 12 bases between them. From germline, CDR1 is SGHTA and CDR2 FQGNSA. This CDR3 has 14 amino acids. CDR3 residues: CASSLMRGGYEQYF. The CDR3 DNA reads TGTGCCAGCAGCTTAATGAGGGGAGGTTACGAGCAGTACTTC. Filled out from reference TRBV7-2 and TRBJ2-7, the complete variable domain reads GAGVSQSPSNKVTEKGKDVELRCDPISGHTALYWYRQSLGQGLEFLIYFQGNSAPDKSGLPSDRFSAERTGGSVSTLTIQRTQQEDSAVYLCASSLMRGGYEQYFGPGTRLTVT.

This clonotype has at least ten counts. The chain employs TRBV27 and TRBJ2-7, with 9 bases identical to TRBD1. The CDR3 runs to 15 residues. CDR1 is MNHEY, CDR2 SMNVEV, per germline (reference sequence). V trimming: 10 bases; J trimming: 0 bases; junction bases outside the gene matches: 10. Here the CDR3 DNA reads TGTGCCACCGTTGGGACAGGGCCTAGCTCCTACGAGCAGTACTTC. It encodes CATVGTGPSSYEQYF.

The sample holds many counts of this clonotype. This chain links TRBV27 with TRBJ1-1; D remains unclear. The CDR3 has 13 amino acids. V lost 3 bases to trimming and J lost 4 bases, with 9 bases between them. Germline CDR1 MNHEY, CDR2 SMNVEV (reference sequence). DNA for the CDR3: TGTGCCAGCAGTTTTGGAGCGGGCACTGAAGCTTTCTTT. Translation gives CASSFGAGTEAFF.